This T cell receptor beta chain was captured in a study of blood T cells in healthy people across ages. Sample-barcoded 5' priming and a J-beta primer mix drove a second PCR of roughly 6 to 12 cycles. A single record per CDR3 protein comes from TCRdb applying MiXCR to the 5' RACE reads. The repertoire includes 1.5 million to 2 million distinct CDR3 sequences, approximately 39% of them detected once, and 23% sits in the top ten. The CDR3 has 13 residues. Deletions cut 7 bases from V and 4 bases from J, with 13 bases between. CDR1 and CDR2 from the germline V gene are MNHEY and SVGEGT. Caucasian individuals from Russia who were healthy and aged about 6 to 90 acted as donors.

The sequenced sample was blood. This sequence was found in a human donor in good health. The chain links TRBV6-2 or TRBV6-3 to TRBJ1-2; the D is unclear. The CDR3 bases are TGTGCCAGCACCCTGGATCTGATCTATGGCTACACCTTC. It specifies CASTLDLIYGYTF.